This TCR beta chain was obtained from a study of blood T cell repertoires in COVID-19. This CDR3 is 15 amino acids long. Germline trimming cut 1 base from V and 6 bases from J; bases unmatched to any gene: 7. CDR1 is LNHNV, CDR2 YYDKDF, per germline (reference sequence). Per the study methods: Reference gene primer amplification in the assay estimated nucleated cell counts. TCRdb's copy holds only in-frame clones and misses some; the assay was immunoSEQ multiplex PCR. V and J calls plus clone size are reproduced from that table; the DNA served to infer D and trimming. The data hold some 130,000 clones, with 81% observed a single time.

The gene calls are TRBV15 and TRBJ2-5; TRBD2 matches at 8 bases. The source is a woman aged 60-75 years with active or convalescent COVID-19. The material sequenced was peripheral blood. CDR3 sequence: CATSRAGGPVQTQYF. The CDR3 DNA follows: TGTGCCACCAGCAGAGCGGGAGGGCCTGTACAGACCCAGTACTTC.